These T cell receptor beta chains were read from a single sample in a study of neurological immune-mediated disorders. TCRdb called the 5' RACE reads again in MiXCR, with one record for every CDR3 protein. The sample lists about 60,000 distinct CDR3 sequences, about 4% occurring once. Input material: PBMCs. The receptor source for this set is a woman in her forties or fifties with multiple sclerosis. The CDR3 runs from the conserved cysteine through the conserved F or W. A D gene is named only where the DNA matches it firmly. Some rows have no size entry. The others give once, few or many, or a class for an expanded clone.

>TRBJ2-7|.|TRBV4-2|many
CASSQGRESLYEQYF
TGTGCCAGCAGCCAAGGGAGGGAATCTCTCTACGAGCAGTACTTC
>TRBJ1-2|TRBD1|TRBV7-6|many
CASSPRTGRDYGYTF
TGTGCCAGCAGCCCAAGGACAGGGAGGGACTATGGCTACACCTTC
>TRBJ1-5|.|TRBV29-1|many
CSVAGDPKGDQPQHF
TGCAGCGTTGCTGGGGACCCAAAGGGAGATCAGCCCCAGCATTTT
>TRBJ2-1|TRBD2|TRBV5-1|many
CASRATGTRYNEQFF
TGCGCCAGCAGAGCCACCGGGACTAGATACAATGAGCAGTTCTTC
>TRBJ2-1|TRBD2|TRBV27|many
CASSLFLADSFYEQFF
TGTGCCAGCAGTTTATTCCTAGCGGACTCTTTTTATGAGCAGTTCTTC
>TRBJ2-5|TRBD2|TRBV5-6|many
CASSLVPSGRAETQYF
TGTGCCAGCAGCTTGGTTCCTAGCGGGAGGGCTGAGACCCAGTACTTC
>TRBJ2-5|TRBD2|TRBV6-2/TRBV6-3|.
CASTQRRGGETQYF
TGTGCCAGCACCCAACGACGCGGGGGAGAGACCCAGTACTTC
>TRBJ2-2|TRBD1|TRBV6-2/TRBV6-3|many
CASTITGGLNTGELFF
TGTGCCAGCACCATAACAGGGGGTTTGAACACCGGGGAGCTGTTTTTT
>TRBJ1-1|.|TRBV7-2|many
CASSLVGRNTEAFF
TGTGCCAGCAGCTTAGTAGGAAGGAACACTGAAGCTTTCTTT
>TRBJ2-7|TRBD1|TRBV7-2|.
CASSLIGTGGGDEQYF
TGTGCCAGCAGCTTAATAGGGACAGGGGGAGGCGACGAGCAGTACTTC
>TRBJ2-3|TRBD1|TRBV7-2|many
CASSLVGQGASGTQYF
TGTGCCAGCAGCTTAGTCGGACAGGGGGCCAGTGGGACGCAGTATTTT
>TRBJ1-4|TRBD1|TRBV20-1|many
CSARLGTGAGEKLFF
TGCAGTGCTAGACTCGGGACAGGGGCCGGTGAAAAACTGTTTTTT
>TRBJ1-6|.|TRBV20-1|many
CSARDQGYNSPLNF
TGCAGTGCTAGAGATCAGGGCTATAATTCACCCCTCAACTTT
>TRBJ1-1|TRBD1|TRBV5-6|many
CASSFGTGRTDTEAFF
TGTGCCAGCAGCTTCGGGACAGGGCGCACTGACACTGAAGCTTTCTTT
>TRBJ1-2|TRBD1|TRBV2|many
CASVGTGTVYGYTF
TGTGCCAGCGTGGGGACCGGGACAGTCTATGGCTACACCTTC
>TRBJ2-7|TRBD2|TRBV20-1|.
CSVPGLAGAGYEQYF
TGCAGTGTACCGGGACTAGCGGGAGCCGGGTACGAGCAGTACTTC
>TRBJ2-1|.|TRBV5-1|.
CASSLAVPGYEQFF
TGCGCCAGCAGCTTGGCCGTGCCCGGTTATGAGCAGTTCTTC
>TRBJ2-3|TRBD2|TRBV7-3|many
CASSLGTSESTDTQYF
TGTGCCAGCAGCTTGGGGACTAGCGAGAGCACAGATACGCAGTATTTT
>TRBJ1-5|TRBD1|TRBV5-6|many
CASSAGQGGRQPQNF
TGTGCCAGCAGCGCGGGACAGGGAGGAAGACAGCCCCAGAATTTT
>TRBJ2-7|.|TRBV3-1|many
CASSQAVPSSYEQYF
TGTGCCAGCAGCCAAGCGGTCCCTAGCAGTTACGAGCAGTACTTC
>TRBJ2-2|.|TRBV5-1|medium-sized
CASSSRATGELFF
TGCGCCAGCAGCTCGCGGGCCACCGGGGAGCTGTTTTTT
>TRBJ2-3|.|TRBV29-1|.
CSANGGARASTDTQYF
TGCAGCGCCAACGGCGGGGCTCGGGCGAGCACAGATACGCAGTATTTT
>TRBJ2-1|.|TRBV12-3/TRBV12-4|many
CASRSSGLYNEQFF
TGTGCCAGCAGGTCCAGCGGACTTTACAATGAGCAGTTCTTC
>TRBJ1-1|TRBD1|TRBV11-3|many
CASSAPTGGETEAFF
TGTGCCAGCAGCGCCCCTACAGGGGGAGAAACTGAAGCTTTCTTT
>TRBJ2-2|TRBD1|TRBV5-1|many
CASSYSGGNTGELFF
TGCGCCAGCAGCTACTCAGGGGGGAACACCGGGGAGCTGTTTTTT
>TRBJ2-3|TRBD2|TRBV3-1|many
CASSQGLAGRYTDTQYF
TGTGCCAGCAGCCAAGGGTTAGCGGGAAGATACACAGATACGCAGTATTTT
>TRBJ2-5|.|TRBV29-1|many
CSGAERPRETQYF
TGCAGCGGCGCCGAGAGGCCGCGAGAGACCCAGTACTTC
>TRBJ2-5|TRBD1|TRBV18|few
CASSPPDRARETQYF
TGTGCCAGCTCACCCCCTGACAGGGCGAGAGAGACCCAGTACTTC
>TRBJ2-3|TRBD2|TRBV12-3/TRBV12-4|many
CASSQALAGGMDTQYF
TGTGCCAGCAGCCAAGCGCTAGCGGGAGGAATGGATACGCAGTATTTT
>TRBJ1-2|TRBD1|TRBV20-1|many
CSARGDRRSHGYTF
TGCAGTGCTAGGGGGGACAGACGCTCTCATGGCTACACCTTC
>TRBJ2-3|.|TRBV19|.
CATQTGGTDTQYF
TGTGCCACCCAGACAGGAGGCACAGATACGCAGTATTTT
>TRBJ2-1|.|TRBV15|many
CATSRDRGGFLNEQFF
TGTGCCACCAGCAGAGATAGAGGCGGTTTCCTCAATGAGCAGTTCTTC
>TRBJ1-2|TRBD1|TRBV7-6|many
CASSPDRDHYGYTF
TGTGCCAGCAGCCCTGACAGGGATCACTATGGCTACACCTTC
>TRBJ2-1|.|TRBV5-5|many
CASSLGAVRSYNEQFF
TGTGCCAGCAGCTTGGGGGCGGTCCGGTCCTACAATGAGCAGTTCTTC
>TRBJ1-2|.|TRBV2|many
CASSDRGRSYGYTF
TGTGCCAGCAGTGATCGGGGCAGGAGCTATGGCTACACCTTC
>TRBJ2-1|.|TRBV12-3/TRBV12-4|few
CASSLVGSYSYNEQFF
TGTGCCAGCAGTTTAGTGGGAAGCTACTCCTACAATGAGCAGTTCTTC
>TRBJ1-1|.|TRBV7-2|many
CASSLPTELDTEAFF
TGTGCCAGCAGCCTACCTACAGAACTAGACACTGAAGCTTTCTTT
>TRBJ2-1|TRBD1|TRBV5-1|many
CASSLDGDRNNEQFF
TGCGCCAGCAGCTTGGACGGGGACAGGAACAATGAGCAGTTCTTC
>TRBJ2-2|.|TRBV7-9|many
CARWTLAGELFF
TGTGCCAGATGGACACTGGCCGGGGAGCTGTTTTTT
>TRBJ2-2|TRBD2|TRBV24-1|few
CATSEPSGRKNTGELFF
TGTGCCACCAGTGAACCCAGCGGGAGAAAGAACACCGGGGAGCTGTTTTTT
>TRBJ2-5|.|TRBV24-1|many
CATGGTGTAGTQYF
TGTGCCACAGGGGGAACAGGGACGGCTGGGACCCAGTACTTC
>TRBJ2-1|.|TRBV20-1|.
CSASEGGNYNEQFF
TGCAGTGCTAGTGAGGGAGGAAACTACAATGAGCAGTTCTTC
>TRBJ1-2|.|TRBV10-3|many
CAISDGPEANYGYTF
TGTGCCATCAGTGATGGTCCAGAAGCAAACTATGGCTACACCTTC
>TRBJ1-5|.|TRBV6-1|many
CASSKTVGNQPQHF
TGTGCCAGCAGCAAGACAGTCGGCAATCAGCCCCAGCATTTT
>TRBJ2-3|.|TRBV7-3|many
CASSLGARGTDTQYF
TGTGCCAGCAGCTTAGGGGCTCGAGGGACAGATACGCAGTATTTT
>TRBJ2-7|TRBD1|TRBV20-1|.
CSARDPGGLSYEQYF
TGCAGTGCTAGAGATCCAGGGGGCCTCTCCTACGAGCAGTACTTC
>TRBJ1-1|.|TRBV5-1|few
CASSLVGGMNTEAFF
TGCGCCAGCAGCTTGGTTGGGGGGATGAACACTGAAGCTTTCTTT
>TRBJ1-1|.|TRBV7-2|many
CASSFPEVNTEAFF
TGTGCCAGCAGCTTCCCAGAGGTGAACACTGAAGCTTTCTTT
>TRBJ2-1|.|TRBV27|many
CASSLEVGSYNEQFF
TGTGCCAGCAGTTTAGAGGTGGGCTCCTACAATGAGCAGTTCTTC
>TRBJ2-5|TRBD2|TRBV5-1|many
CASSPSGSMETQYF
TGCGCCAGCAGCCCTAGCGGGAGTATGGAGACCCAGTACTTC
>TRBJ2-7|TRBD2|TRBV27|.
CASSFGLAGGPKGDEQYF
TGTGCCAGCAGTTTTGGGCTAGCGGGAGGGCCAAAGGGGGACGAGCAGTACTTC
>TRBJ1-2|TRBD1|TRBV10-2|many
CASSPGQALEGYTF
TGCGCCAGCAGCCCAGGACAGGCCTTAGAAGGCTACACCTTC
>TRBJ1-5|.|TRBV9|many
CASSVEVDQPQHF
TGTGCCAGCAGCGTAGAGGTGGATCAGCCCCAGCATTTT
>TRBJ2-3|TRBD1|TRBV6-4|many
CASSPTGVGTDTQYF
TGTGCCAGCAGCCCGACAGGGGTTGGGACAGATACGCAGTATTTT
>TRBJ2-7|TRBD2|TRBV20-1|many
CSARNPGLANEQYF
TGCAGTGCTAGAAACCCGGGACTAGCTAACGAGCAGTACTTC
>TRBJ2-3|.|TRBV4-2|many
CASSQDTGGISTDTQYF
TGTGCCAGCAGCCAAGATACCGGGGGAATAAGCACAGATACGCAGTATTTT
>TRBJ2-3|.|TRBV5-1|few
CASSLWGASTDTQYF
TGCGCCAGCAGCTTGTGGGGCGCCAGCACAGATACGCAGTATTTT
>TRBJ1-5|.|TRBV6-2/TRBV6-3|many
CASSYSIVGNQPQHF
TGTGCCAGCAGTTACTCGATAGTTGGGAATCAGCCCCAGCATTTT
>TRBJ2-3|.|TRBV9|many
CASSAGGPSTDTQYF
TGTGCCAGCAGCGCCGGAGGGCCGAGCACAGATACGCAGTATTTT
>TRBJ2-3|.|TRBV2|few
CASSVLASGTDTQYF
TGTGCCAGCAGCGTCCTAGCGTCGGGCACAGATACGCAGTATTTT